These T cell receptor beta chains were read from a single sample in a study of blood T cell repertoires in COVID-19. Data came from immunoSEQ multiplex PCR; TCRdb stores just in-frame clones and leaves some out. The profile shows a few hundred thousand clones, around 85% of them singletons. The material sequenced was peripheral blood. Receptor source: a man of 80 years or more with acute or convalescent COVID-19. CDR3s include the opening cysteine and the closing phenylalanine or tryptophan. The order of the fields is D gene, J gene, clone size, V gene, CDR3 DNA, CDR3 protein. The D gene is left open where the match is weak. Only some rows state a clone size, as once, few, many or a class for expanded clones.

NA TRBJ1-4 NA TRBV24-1 TGTGCCACCACCGGAGGGGCTAATGAAAAACTGTTTTTT CATTGGANEKLFF
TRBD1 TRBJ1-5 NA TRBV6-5 TGTGCCAGCAGAGGACAGGGTAATAGCAATCAGCCCCAGCATTTT CASRGQGNSNQPQHF
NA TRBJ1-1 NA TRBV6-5 TGTGCCAGCAGTCGACTTAGGAACACTGAAGCTTTCTTT CASSRLRNTEAFF
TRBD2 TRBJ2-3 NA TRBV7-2 TGTGCCAGCAGCTTGCCGGGGGGGGATACGCAGTATTTT CASSLPGGDTQYF
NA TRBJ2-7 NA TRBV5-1 TGCGCCAGCAGCCTCTTTGTCTCCTACGAGCAGTACTTC CASSLFVSYEQYF
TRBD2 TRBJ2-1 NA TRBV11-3 TGTGCCAGCAGTCTAGACGGTAGCGGGAGAAGGTATGAGCAGTTCTTC CASSLDGSGRRYEQFF
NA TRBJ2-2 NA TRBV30 TGTGCCTGGACCCCCAATCGACAGACCGGGGAGCTGTTTTTT CAWTPNRQTGELFF
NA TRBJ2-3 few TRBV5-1 TGCGCCAGCAGCTTGGATACGAGGGGAGGGGGGCAAGATACGCAGTATTTT CASSLDTRGGGQDTQYF
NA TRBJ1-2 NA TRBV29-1 TGCAGCGCCGCTGACAGTTCCAACTATGGCTACACCTTC CSAADSSNYGYTF
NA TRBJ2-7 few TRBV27 TGTGCCAGCACTTCCCATCAAAGCCACGAGCAGTACTTC CASTSHQSHEQYF
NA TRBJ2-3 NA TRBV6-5 TGTGCCAGCAGTTACGGAGGGATTTTGGATACGCAGTATTTT CASSYGGILDTQYF
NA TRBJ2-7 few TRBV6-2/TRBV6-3 TGTGCCAGCAGTTACTCGACACAGGGACAGCAGTACTTC CASSYSTQGQQYF
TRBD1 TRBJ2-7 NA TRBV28 TGTGCCAGCAGTTACACAGGGGTCCTCTCCTACGAGCAGTACTTC CASSYTGVLSYEQYF
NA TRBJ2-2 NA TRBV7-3 TGTGCCAGCAGCTTAAACGGGGGTGGCACCGGGGAGCTGTTTTTT CASSLNGGGTGELFF
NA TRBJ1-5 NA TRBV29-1 TGCAGCGTTGCAGGGGACCGCAATCAGCCCCAGCATTTT CSVAGDRNQPQHF
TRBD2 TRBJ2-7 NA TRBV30 TGTGCCTGGAGGGGACTAGCGGCCTACGAGCAGTACTTC CAWRGLAAYEQYF
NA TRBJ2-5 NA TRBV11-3 TGTGCCACCCAACCTCCAGGGGAAATCCGTACGTACCAAGAGACCCAGTACTTC CATQPPGEIRTYQETQYF
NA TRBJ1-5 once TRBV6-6 TGTGCCAGCAGTTACTCTCCCGGGGAGCCCCAGCATTTT CASSYSPGEPQHF
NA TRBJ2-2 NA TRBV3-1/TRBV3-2 TGTGCCAGCAGCCACGGACTAACGAACACCGGGGAGCTGTTTTTT CASSHGLTNTGELFF
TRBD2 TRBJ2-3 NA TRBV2 TGTGCCAGCGCTCCTAGCGGGGGGTCCGCTTGGTCGGATACGCAGTATTTT CASAPSGGSAWSDTQYF
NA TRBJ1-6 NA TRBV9 TGTGCCAGCAGCGGCGGGGGTAGCTATAATTCACCCCTCCACTTT CASSGGGSYNSPLHF
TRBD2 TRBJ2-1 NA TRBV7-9 TGTGCCAGCAGCTTACAGGGCGGGGGAGGGAATGAGCAGTTCTTC CASSLQGGGGNEQFF
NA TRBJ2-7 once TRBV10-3 TGTGCCATCAGTGAGTCGGGGGCAAGCGGTCCCTACGAGCAGTACTTC CAISESGASGPYEQYF
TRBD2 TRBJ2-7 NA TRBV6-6 TGTGCCAGCAGTCGGAGACTAGCGGGAGGACTAGCCTACGAGCAGTACTTC CASSRRLAGGLAYEQYF
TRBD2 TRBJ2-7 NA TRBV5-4 TGTGCCAGCAGCCCTGGGACTAGCGGGGGACACTACGAGCAGTACTTC CASSPGTSGGHYEQYF
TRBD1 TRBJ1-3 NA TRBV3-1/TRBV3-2 TGTGCCAGCAGCCATCTCAGGGGGCTTTCTGGAAACACCATATATTTT CASSHLRGLSGNTIYF
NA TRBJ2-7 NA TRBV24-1 TGTGCCACCCAGCCCGGGACTGGGTCCTACGAGCAGTACTTC CATQPGTGSYEQYF
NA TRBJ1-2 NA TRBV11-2 TGTGCCAGCAGCCTCACAGATAACTATGGCTACACCTTC CASSLTDNYGYTF
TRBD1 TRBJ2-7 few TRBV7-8 TGTGCCAGCAGCTCCCGACCGGGACAGGCCCCCAGGGGTCTAAACGAGCAGTACTTC CASSSRPGQAPRGLNEQYF
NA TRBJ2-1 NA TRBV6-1 TGTGCCAGCAGTGAATACTTTGCGGGGACCCGGGTGGGTGAGCAGTTCTTC CASSEYFAGTRVGEQFF
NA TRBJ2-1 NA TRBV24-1 TGTGCCACCAGTGATTCGTCCGGTCTCCGAGGGGAGCAGTTCTTC CATSDSSGLRGEQFF
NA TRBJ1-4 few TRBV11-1 TGTGCCAGCAGCTTCCACGGAACAGGGTCGGGAGAAAAACTGTTTTTT CASSFHGTGSGEKLFF
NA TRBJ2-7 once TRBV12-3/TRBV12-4 TGTGCCAGCAGTACAGCAGGACTAGAGCAGTACTTC CASSTAGLEQYF
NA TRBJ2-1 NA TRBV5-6 TGTGCCAGCAGGCACGGGTACTACAATGAGCAGTTCTTC CASRHGYYNEQFF
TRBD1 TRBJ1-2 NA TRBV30 TGTGCCTGGAGTGTACAGGGGGCGTTTGGCTACACCTTC CAWSVQGAFGYTF
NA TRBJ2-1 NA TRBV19 TGTGCCAGTAGTATAGTAGCCACAGGGTTGAATGAGCAGTTCTTC CASSIVATGLNEQFF
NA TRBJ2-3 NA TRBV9 TGTGCCAGCAGCATTAGCGGTGCTAGCACAGATACGCAGTATTTT CASSISGASTDTQYF
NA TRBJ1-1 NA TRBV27 TGTGCCAGCAGTTGGTCAGTCGGGGACACTGAAGCTTTCTTT CASSWSVGDTEAFF
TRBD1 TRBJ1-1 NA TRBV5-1 TGCGCCAGCAGCTTCAGGGGGCAAGACACTGAAGCTTTCTTT CASSFRGQDTEAFF
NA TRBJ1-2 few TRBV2 TGTGCCAGCAGTGAAAGATCAGGGGCCCCGGGTGGCTACACCTTC CASSERSGAPGGYTF
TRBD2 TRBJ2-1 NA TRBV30 TGTGCTCGGGGGGGGTTCTCCTACAATGAGCAGTTCTTC CARGGFSYNEQFF
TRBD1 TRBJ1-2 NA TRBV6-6 TGTGCCAGCAGTCACCCTACCGGGACAGGAGGGGTCGACACCTTC CASSHPTGTGGVDTF
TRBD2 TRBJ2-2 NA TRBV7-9 TGTGCCAGCAGCTCCCTTCTTCGGACTAGTCGCGGGGAGCTGTTTTTT CASSSLLRTSRGELFF
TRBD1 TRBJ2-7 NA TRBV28 TGTGCCAGCATCTCGACAGGGGGCCCCTACGAGCAGTACTTC CASISTGGPYEQYF
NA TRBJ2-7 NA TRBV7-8 TGTGCCAGCAGCTTAGCGTTACAGTCCTACGAGCAGTACTTC CASSLALQSYEQYF